These T cell receptor beta chains were read from a single sample in a study of T cells in Graves' hyperthyroidism and ophthalmopathy. A single record per CDR3 protein comes from TCRdb applying MiXCR to the multiplex PCR reads. The table lists more than 350,000 distinct CDR3 sequences, about 15% of them singletons. What was sequenced was blood. Receptor source: a woman aged 60-75 years with Graves' ophthalmopathy. Both conserved end residues are part of each CDR3. D genes are given only for firm matches. Part of the rows lack a size; the others show once, few, many or a class for expanded clones.

j_call d_call v_call clone_size cdr3_aa cdr3_nt
TRBJ2-1 TRBD2 TRBV5-8 few CASSSRSLAGDNEQFF TGTGCCAGCAGCTCGAGGAGTCTAGCGGGAGACAATGAGCAGTTCTTC
TRBJ2-7 NA TRBV27 NA CASRLGEAYEQYF TGTGCCAGCAGACTAGGGGAGGCCTACGAGCAGTACTTC
TRBJ2-1 NA TRBV12-5 NA CASAPDLGLEQFF TGTGCTAGTGCTCCTGACCTGGGCCTTGAGCAGTTCTTC
TRBJ2-3 NA TRBV5-1 many CASRMGVEGDTQYF TGCGCCAGCAGGATGGGGGTAGAGGGTGATACGCAGTATTTT
TRBJ2-7 TRBD1 TRBV12-3/TRBV12-4 many CASRKNTGAGEQYF TGTGCCAGCAGGAAGAATACAGGGGCCGGCGAGCAGTACTTC
TRBJ2-3 NA TRBV5-1 many CASSLASLTTDTQYF TGCGCCAGCAGCTTGGCCAGCCTGACCACAGATACGCAGTATTTT
TRBJ1-1 NA TRBV3-1 many CASSPAGNTEAFF TGTGCCAGCAGCCCCGCAGGAAACACTGAAGCTTTCTTT
TRBJ2-1 TRBD2 TRBV30 many CAWLREGFYNEQFF TGTGCCTGGCTCAGGGAGGGGTTCTACAATGAGCAGTTCTTC
TRBJ2-1 NA TRBV5-1 many CASNDNSVGYGQFF TGCGCCAGCAACGATAACTCGGTTGGTTATGGGCAGTTCTTC
TRBJ2-6 NA TRBV11-2 many CASSLDLGDRTVSSGANVLTF TGTGCCAGCAGCTTAGATCTAGGTGACCGGACAGTTTCCTCTGGGGCCAACGTCCTGACTTTC
TRBJ2-3 NA TRBV6-1 NA CASNRASTDTQYF TGTGCCAGCAACCGCGCTAGCACAGATACGCAGTATTTT
TRBJ1-1 TRBD1 TRBV10-1 few CASSEGGTGIENTEAFF TGCGCCAGCAGTGAGGGGGGGACAGGAATAGAAAACACTGAAGCTTTCTTT
TRBJ1-5 TRBD1 TRBV7-2 many CASSKDRGSNQPQHF TGTGCCAGCAGCAAAGACAGGGGTAGCAATCAGCCCCAGCATTTT
TRBJ2-5 NA TRBV20-1 many CSARAVGGETQYF TGCAGTGCACGGGCCGTCGGAGGAGAGACCCAGTACTTC
TRBJ2-2 TRBD2 TRBV7-3 NA CASSASGRATGELFF TGTGCCAGCAGCGCTAGCGGGAGGGCCACCGGGGAGCTGTTTTTT
TRBJ2-5 NA TRBV5-1 NA CASRSSVRTQYF TGCGCCAGCAGGTCTAGCGTTAGGACCCAGTACTTC
TRBJ2-5 TRBD2 TRBV20-1 NA CSARDTGRGGETQYF TGCAGTGCTAGAGATACCGGGAGGGGCGGAGAGACCCAGTACTTC
TRBJ2-6 NA TRBV12-3/TRBV12-4 few CASSRLSGANVLTF TGTGCCAGCAGCCGTCTGTCTGGGGCCAACGTCCTGACTTTC
TRBJ1-5 NA TRBV12-3/TRBV12-4 few CASSFSSSNQPQHF TGTGCCAGCAGTTTCTCGTCTAGCAATCAGCCCCAGCATTTT
TRBJ1-4 NA TRBV28 few CASSPLTGEKLFF TGTGCCAGCAGTCCCCTGACCGGAGAAAAACTGTTTTTT
TRBJ2-3 TRBD2 TRBV4-2 few CASSQDPAGAVSTDTQYF TGTGCCAGCAGCCAAGACCCAGCGGGAGCTGTTAGCACAGATACGCAGTATTTT
TRBJ2-4 TRBD1 TRBV12-3/TRBV12-4 many CASSYDRTGNIQYF TGTGCCAGCAGCTATGACCGGACAGGGAACATTCAGTACTTC
TRBJ2-3 NA TRBV11-2 many CASSSGASGHPSTDTQYF TGTGCCAGCAGCTCAGGGGCTTCGGGACACCCTAGCACAGATACGCAGTATTTT
TRBJ2-2 NA TRBV28 few CASLPSPTGELFF TGTGCCAGCCTCCCCAGTCCCACCGGGGAGCTGTTTTTT
TRBJ1-1 NA TRBV5-6 NA CASSLVGSPAFF TGTGCCAGCAGCTTGGTGGGCTCCCCAGCTTTCTTT
TRBJ1-1 NA TRBV12-3/TRBV12-4 NA CASSLSRRDTEAFF TGTGCCAGCAGTTTATCACGGCGGGACACTGAAGCTTTCTTT
TRBJ2-1 TRBD2 TRBV5-5 NA CASSGTSGYSEQFF TGTGCCAGCAGTGGGACTAGCGGATACAGTGAGCAGTTCTTC
TRBJ2-5 TRBD2 TRBV4-1 few CASSSGLAGDWETQYF TGCGCCAGCAGCTCTGGACTAGCGGGAGATTGGGAGACCCAGTACTTC
TRBJ2-3 NA TRBV7-9 many CASSLGTGGVTDTQYF TGTGCCAGCAGCTTAGGAACCGGGGGAGTGACAGATACGCAGTATTTT
TRBJ2-2 NA TRBV7-9 few CASSVELVPGELFF TGTGCCAGCAGCGTAGAGCTGGTCCCCGGGGAGCTGTTTTTT
TRBJ1-5 NA TRBV28 many CASMRENNQPQHF TGTGCCAGCATGAGAGAAAATAATCAGCCCCAGCATTTT
TRBJ1-5 TRBD1 TRBV20-1 few CSARGQGQYSNQPQHF TGCAGTGCTAGGGGACAGGGACAATATAGCAATCAGCCCCAGCATTTT
TRBJ2-7 NA TRBV28 many CASSPRGRPYEQYF TGTGCCAGCAGCCCCCGGGGGCGCCCCTACGAGCAGTACTTC
TRBJ2-3 TRBD2 TRBV9 NA CASSVAGGPDTQYF TGTGCCAGCAGCGTAGCGGGAGGGCCGGATACGCAGTATTTT
TRBJ2-1 TRBD2 TRBV3-1 few CASSQEGARLAGGDEQFF TGTGCCAGCAGCCAAGAGGGGGCACGGCTAGCGGGAGGGGATGAGCAGTTCTTC
TRBJ2-3 TRBD2 TRBV11-2 NA CASSSGKGGRLTDTQYF TGTGCCAGCAGCTCGGGTAAAGGCGGGAGGCTGACAGATACGCAGTATTTT
TRBJ2-7 NA TRBV7-9 few CASSLYGSQSYEQYF TGTGCCAGCAGCTTATACGGGAGCCAGTCCTACGAGCAGTACTTC
TRBJ2-1 TRBD2 TRBV19 few CASSIPSGTYNEQFF TGTGCCAGTAGTATCCCTAGCGGAACCTACAATGAGCAGTTCTTC
TRBJ2-2 NA TRBV19 NA CASSRDGLSFTGELFF TGTGCCAGTAGTCGGGACGGCCTGTCCTTCACCGGGGAGCTGTTTTTT
TRBJ2-1 NA TRBV20-1 many CSARDKDAYNEQFF TGCAGTGCTAGGGATAAGGACGCCTACAATGAGCAGTTCTTC
TRBJ1-2 NA TRBV9 few CASSVVIGGASGYTF TGTGCCAGCAGCGTGGTTATAGGGGGTGCTAGTGGCTACACCTTC
TRBJ2-3 NA TRBV5-4 few CASSLALTVSTDTQYF TGTGCCAGCAGCTTGGCCTTGACGGTTAGCACAGATACGCAGTATTTT
TRBJ2-1 TRBD2 TRBV13 many CASSRGLAGAGEQFF TGTGCCAGCAGCCGGGGACTAGCGGGAGCGGGGGAGCAGTTCTTC
TRBJ1-4 NA TRBV6-6 many CASSYSRGPDEKLFF TGTGCCAGCAGTTACTCCCGGGGACCTGATGAAAAACTGTTTTTT
TRBJ2-3 NA TRBV29-1 few CSAGSGTDTQYF TGCAGCGCCGGGTCTGGCACAGATACGCAGTATTTT
TRBJ2-7 TRBD2 TRBV27 many CASSRRGGRAFDEQYF TGTGCCAGCAGTCGGCGTGGCGGGAGGGCCTTCGACGAGCAGTACTTC
TRBJ1-6 NA TRBV2 NA CASLPGQINSPLHF TGTGCCAGTTTACCGGGACAAATAAATTCACCCCTCCACTTT